The 21 T cell receptor beta chains listed next were all sequenced from one sample in a study of CXCR3-negative and CXCR3-positive naive CD8 T cells. 5' RACE that incorporated UMI labels was used to prepare the TRB cDNA libraries. TCRdb re-called the 5' RACE reads, yielding one record per CDR3 amino acid sequence without DNA. The table lists about 43,000 distinct CDR3 sequences. Sequencing was performed on memory CD8+ T cells from blood. Receptors originate from a human donor in good health. Some clones in this sample may be carry-over from other donors' samples.

The chain is built from TRBV28 and TRBJ2-7; TCRdb proposes TRBD1, but this gene call is untestable without DNA. This CDR3 contains 14 residues. The germline V gene has CDR1 MDHEN and CDR2 SYDVKM. This CDR3 is CASSLTGAGYEQYF.

V is TRBV27 and J is TRBJ2-7; lacking DNA, the TRBD2 call made by TCRdb goes unchecked. The CDR3 spans 16 residues. Germline values: CDR1 MNHEY, CDR2 SMNVEV (reference sequence). CDR3 residues: CASSSRNTDRYYEQYF.

The chain employs TRBV7-8 and TRBJ2-3. This CDR3 comprises 12 residues. CDR1 and CDR2 from the germline V gene are SGHVS and FQNEAQ. CDR3 region: CASTTIIDTQYF.

The chain uses TRBV6-5 and TRBJ2-2; lacking DNA, the TRBD1 call made by TCRdb goes unchecked. Germline-derived CDR1 and CDR2 are MNHEY and SVGAGI. The CDR3 is 13 residues long. The CDR3 spells CASKRGYTGELFF.

The chain has TRBV7-9 and TRBJ1-1. Germline CDR1 and CDR2: SEHNR and FQNEAQ (reference sequence). This CDR3 comprises 15 residues. The CDR3: CASRGGRHVNTEAFF.

The chain employs TRBV6-2 or TRBV6-3 and TRBJ2-7; the D call from TCRdb, TRBD1, cannot be confirmed without DNA. Germline V CDR1 and CDR2: MNHEY, SVGEGT. This CDR3 comprises 15 residues. CDR3 sequence reads: CASSQIQGSRNEQYF.

The gene calls are TRBV7-9 and TRBJ1-6; TCRdb calls TRBD1, which cannot be checked without DNA. The germline V gene has CDR1 SEHNR and CDR2 FQNEAQ (reference sequence). This CDR3 is built from 15 residues. The CDR3 region is CASSFDRGSNSPLHF.

The chain joins TRBV9 to TRBJ1-5; no DNA is available, so the TRBD1 call from TCRdb remains unchecked. This CDR3 region has 13 residues. CDR1 SGDLS and CDR2 YYNGEE come from the germline V gene. The CDR3 protein is CASSVGGYQPQHF.

The chain couples TRBV15 to TRBJ2-5; the TCRdb D gene call, TRBD1, has no DNA to confirm it. Germline V gives CDR1 LNHNV, CDR2 YYDKDF (reference sequence). The CDR3 spans 15 residues. CDR3 loop: CATSTPGDLKETQYF.

The V and J genes are TRBV29-1 and TRBJ1-5; the D gene TCRdb calls, TRBD1, cannot be checked with no DNA. This CDR3 has 15 residues. Germline lookup yields CDR1 SQVTM and CDR2 ANQGSEA. The CDR3 region is CSVVEGKGGNQPQHF. Full variable domain (outside the CDR3, taken from reference TRBV29-1 and TRBJ1-5): SAVISQKPSRDICQRGTSLTIQCQVDSQVTMMFWYRQQPGQSLTLIATANQGSEATYESGFVIDKFPISRPNLTFSTLTVSNMSPEDSSIYLCSVVEGKGGNQPQHFGDGTRLSIL.

This chain joins TRBV6-4 and TRBJ2-3. The CDR3 sequence is 14 residues long. CDR1 is MRHNA, CDR2 SNTAGT, per germline. CDR3 sequence reads: CASSVDPGADTQYF.

The genes are TRBV28 and TRBJ1-1; the D call from TCRdb, TRBD1, cannot be confirmed without DNA. The CDR3 spans 17 residues. Germline V CDR1 and CDR2: MDHEN, SYDVKM. CDR3 in amino acids: CASSPIYRAALNTEAFF.

This chain connects TRBV4-2 to TRBJ1-2. This CDR3 contains 13 residues. The V gene's germline CDR1 is LGHNA and CDR2 YNFKEQ. This CDR3 reads CASSQDPGYGYTF.

CDR3 sequence: CASSDQGQGFYYEQYF. The chain links TRBV13 to TRBJ2-7; the D call of TRBD1 rests on TCRdb alone, since no DNA is present to check it. Germline V gene sequence: CDR1 PRHDT, CDR2 FYEKMQ (reference sequence). The length of the CDR3 is 16 residues.

J is TRBJ2-5 and V is TRBV20-1; TCRdb returns TRBD1, unconfirmable since there is no DNA. The CDR3 has 16 amino acids. The germline CDR1 and CDR2 sequences are DFQATT and SNEGSKA (reference sequence). The CDR3 reads CSAMKQGRRRKETQYF.

The CDR3 sequence: CASSFFPGQGDYGYTF. The genes are TRBV7-2 and TRBJ1-2; TCRdb indicates TRBD1, and absent DNA this call remains unverified. The CDR3 spans 16 residues. Germline V gene sequence: CDR1 SGHTA, CDR2 FQGNSA.

The V call is TRBV3-1, the J call TRBJ1-6; TCRdb names TRBD1, which stays unverified in the absence of DNA. Germline V gives CDR1 LGHDT, CDR2 YNNKEL (reference sequence). The CDR3 totals 19 residues. CDR3 in amino acids: CASSQEEDREDSYNSPLHF.

The gene calls are TRBV12-3 or TRBV12-4 and TRBJ2-5. The CDR3 spans 14 residues. CDR3 sequence reads: CASKSRNSGETQYF.

V and J are TRBV11-2 and TRBJ2-4; with no DNA, the TCRdb D assignment of TRBD2 cannot be verified. This CDR3 has 18 residues. Germline V gives CDR1 SGHAT, CDR2 FQNNGV. This CDR3 reads CASSLVPSGGLTKNIQYF.

The V gene is TRBV3-1, the J gene TRBJ2-5; TCRdb's D gene call, TRBD2, goes unchecked for lack of DNA. Per the germline V gene, CDR1 is LGHDT and CDR2 is YNNKEL (reference sequence). CDR3 size: 15 residues. The CDR3 spells CASSPGTSGEETQYF.

The V call is TRBV7-9, the J call TRBJ2-7; with no DNA, the TCRdb D assignment of TRBD1 cannot be verified. The germline V gene encodes CDR1 SEHNR and CDR2 FQNEAQ (reference sequence). CDR3 length equals 12 residues. The CDR3: CASSFLDSLQYF.